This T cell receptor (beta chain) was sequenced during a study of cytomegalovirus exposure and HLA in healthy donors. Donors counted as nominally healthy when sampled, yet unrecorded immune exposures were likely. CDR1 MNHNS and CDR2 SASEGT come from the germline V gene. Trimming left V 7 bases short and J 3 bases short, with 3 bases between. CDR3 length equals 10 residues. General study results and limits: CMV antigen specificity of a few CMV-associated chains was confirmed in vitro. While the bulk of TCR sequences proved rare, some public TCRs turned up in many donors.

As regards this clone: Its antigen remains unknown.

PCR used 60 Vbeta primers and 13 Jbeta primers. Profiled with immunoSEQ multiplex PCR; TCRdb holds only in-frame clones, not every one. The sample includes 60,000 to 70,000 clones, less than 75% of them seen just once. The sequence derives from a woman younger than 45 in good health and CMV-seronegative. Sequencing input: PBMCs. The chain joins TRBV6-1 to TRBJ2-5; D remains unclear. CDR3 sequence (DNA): TGTGCCAGCATAGAAGAGACCCAGTACTTC. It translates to CASIEETQYF.